These 21 T cell receptor beta chains share one sample of origin, sequenced in a study of blood T cells in healthy people across ages. PCR was performed a second time for about 6 to 12 cycles using a sample-barcoded 5' primer and a J-beta primer mix. TCRdb re-derived calls from the 5' RACE reads in MiXCR, one entry per CDR3 protein. Counted here are about a million distinct CDR3 sequences, more than 30% occurring once; the ten biggest clones make up approximately 14%. The sample was blood. All receptors come from a man aged 18-30 years in good health.

The table lists this clonotype with a count of one. The J gene is TRBJ1-2, the V gene TRBV9; TRBD1 aligns across 7 bases. The germline V gene has CDR1 SGDLS and CDR2 YYNGEE. V gave up 0 bases and J gave up 2 bases; unmatched junction bases: 10. The CDR3 has 17 amino acids. CDR3 nucleotides: TGTGCCAGCAGCGTAGGGGGACAGATGGTACCCAACTATGGCTACACCTTC. Protein product: CASSVGGQMVPNYGYTF.

This clonotype was seen a few times. The J gene is TRBJ2-5, the V gene TRBV10-3; 10 bases fit TRBD1. The CDR3 totals 14 residues. Trimming removed 4 bases from V and 5 bases from J; junction bases left unmatched: 4. Per the germline V gene, CDR1 is ENHRY and CDR2 is SYGVKD. The CDR3 protein is CAISVGQGVETQYF. DNA for the CDR3: TGTGCCATCAGTGTAGGACAGGGGGTGGAGACCCAGTACTTC.

The chain combines TRBV5-4 with TRBJ2-1, with a tentative D call TRBD2 (7 bases). This CDR3 has 14 residues. In germline, CDR1 is SGHNT, CDR2 YYREEE (reference sequence). The V gene lost 0 bases and the J gene lost 10 bases, with 14 bases spanning the gap. CDR3 in DNA: TGTGCCAGCAGCTTGGGGGCAGGGGACTACGAGCAGTTCTTC. This sequence encodes CASSLGAGDYEQFF.

This clonotype was seen more than once but under ten times. The rearrangement joins TRBV20-1 to TRBJ2-4; either TRBD1 or TRBD2 may supply D (6 bases each). The J call is uncertain, as TRBJ2-5 better fits the DNA end. Germline-derived CDR1 and CDR2 are DFQATT and SNEGSKA (reference sequence). This CDR3 comprises 13 residues. The CDR3 DNA reads as TGCAGTGGGAGGAGGGGGGTTGGGGAGACCCAGTACTTC. This codes for CSGRRGVGETQYF.

This clonotype was picked up one time. The rearrangement uses TRBV6-4 and TRBJ1-2, with D uncertain. V was pared by 5 bases and J by 8 bases, with 15 bases between. The CDR3 spans 13 residues. Germline values: CDR1 MRHNA, CDR2 SNTAGT. The CDR3 reads CASSSDQRRGYTF. The CDR3 nucleotides are TGTGCCAGCAGTTCCGACCAACGACGGGGCTACACCTTC.

The table lists this clonotype with a count of one. The chain links TRBV7-2 to TRBJ1-2, with D possibly matching TRBD1 (6 bases). V gave up 1 base and J gave up 6 bases, with 12 bases separating them. This CDR3 has 14 residues. Germline V gives CDR1 SGHTA, CDR2 FQGNSA. The CDR3 here is CASSLVIGGNGYTF. CDR3 bases: TGTGCCAGCAGCTTAGTAATAGGGGGGAATGGCTACACCTTC.

This sequence joins TRBV27 and TRBJ2-1; 10 nucleotides line up with TRBD1. Trimming took 1 base from V and 2 from J; bases not matched to a gene: 2. The CDR3 loop spans 16 amino acids. Germline V gene data show CDR1 as MNHEY and CDR2 as SMNVEV (reference sequence). CDR3 loop: CASSLWTGGAYNEQFF. CDR3 nucleotides: TGTGCCAGCAGTTTATGGACAGGGGGAGCCTACAATGAGCAGTTCTTC.

This clonotype turned up a few times. This chain connects TRBV20-1 to TRBJ1-4, with D unclear. Germline V gene lookup returns CDR1 DFQATT and CDR2 SNEGSKA (reference sequence). CDR3 length: 15 residues. The germline V and J ends were trimmed by 6 bases and 6 bases, with 20 bases remaining between them. The CDR3 loop is CSAPSLGVGHEKLFF. CDR3 coding DNA: TGCAGTGCCCCTTCACTTGGGGTGGGTCATGAAAAACTGTTTTTT.

This clonotype was counted a few times. The chain couples TRBV20-1 to TRBJ2-7, with a weak D call TRBD2 (6 bases). The CDR3 is 15 residues long. The germline V and J ends were trimmed by 3 bases and 0 bases, with 15 bases remaining between them. Looked up from germline, CDR1 is DFQATT and CDR2 is SNEGSKA (reference sequence). CDR3 nucleotide sequence: TGCAGTGCTAGGGTGGGCGGGGCCAGCTCCTACGAGCAGTACTTC. This encodes CSARVGGASSYEQYF.

This sequence joins TRBV11-2 and TRBJ2-7; D may match TRBD1 or TRBD2 (5 bases each). This CDR3 comprises 15 residues. V was trimmed by 5 bases and J by 1 base, leaving 15 bases between them. Germline CDR1 SGHAT, CDR2 FQNNGV. Written as DNA, the CDR3 is TGTGCCAGCAGCCTTGTGGGGGACGGTTCCTACGAGCAGTACTTC. Amino acid sequence: CASSLVGDGSYEQYF. The variable domain in full, with the rest retrieved from reference TRBV11-2 and TRBJ2-7, is EAGVAQSPRYKIIEKRQSVAFWCNPISGHATLYWYQQILGQGPKLLIQFQNNGVVDDSQLPKDRFSAERLKGVDSTLKIQPAKLEDSAVYLCASSLVGDGSYEQYFGPGTRLTVT.

The sample holds a few counts of this clonotype. V is TRBV7-2 and J is TRBJ2-4; D gene uncertain. Germline CDR1 reads SGHTA; CDR2 reads FQGNSA. The CDR3 runs 16 residues. Trimming took off 1 base at V and 0 bases at J, with 10 bases between the two ends. The CDR3 loop reads CASSLGSAVAKNIQYF. The CDR3 nucleotides read TGTGCCAGCAGCTTAGGATCGGCAGTAGCCAAAAACATTCAGTACTTC.

This clonotype was seen only once. J is TRBJ1-4 and V is TRBV9; no reliable D call. This CDR3 is built from 13 residues. Germline loops: CDR1 SGDLS, CDR2 YYNGEE. V lost 3 bases, J lost 3 bases, and 6 bases lay in between. Here the CDR3 reads CASSGRANEKLFF. In DNA form, the CDR3 reads TGTGCCAGCAGCGGTCGGGCTAATGAAAAACTGTTTTTT.

The chain couples TRBV29-1 to TRBJ2-7, with 11 bases aligning to TRBD2. The CDR3 consists of 17 residues. Losses at the gene ends were 4 bases for V and 6 bases for J; bases not matched to a gene: 17. Germline V CDR1 and CDR2: SQVTM, ANQGSEA. In DNA, the CDR3 is TGCAGCGTTGGCGGGGGCCTTAGCGGGAGGGCCGGTTTCGAGCAGTACTTC. This gives the protein CSVGGGLSGRAGFEQYF.

About this clonotype: One end of the junction varies from germline; a read error may be responsible. V is TRBV29-1 and J is TRBJ2-2; unclear D gene. The germline V gene encodes CDR1 SQVTM and CDR2 ANQGSEA. There are 15 residues in the CDR3. CDR3 nucleotide sequence: TGCTGCGTCGCTCCGTGGCGGTCGAACACCGGGGAGCTGTTTTTT. Its translation: CCVAPWRSNTGELFF.

This clonotype was found a few times. The chain uses TRBV7-2 and TRBJ1-1; maybe TRBD1 (6 bases). Trimming left V 8 bases short and J 1 base short, with 14 bases between. Germline V gene sequence: CDR1 SGHTA, CDR2 FQGNSA. The CDR3 has 14 residues. The CDR3 nucleotides are TGTGCCAGCCTGGTACAGGGATCGAACACTGAAGCTTTCTTT. It specifies CASLVQGSNTEAFF.

V and J are TRBV6-5 and TRBJ2-1; no clear D. CDR1 is MNHEY, CDR2 SVGAGI, per germline. The CDR3 is 17 amino acids. The germline V and J ends were trimmed by 3 bases and 5 bases, with 20 bases remaining between them. The CDR3, as DNA: TGTGCCAGCAGTTATGCTAGTACACTACCAGTTAACAATGAGCAGTTCTTC. Residues: CASSYASTLPVNNEQFF.

This chain connects TRBV19 to TRBJ1-2; a weak D match, TRBD1 (5 bases). This CDR3 is 14 amino acids long. From germline, CDR1 is LNHDA and CDR2 SQIVND (reference sequence). Deletions cut 6 bases from V and 3 bases from J, with 14 bases between. CDR3 amino acids: CASRVDRSYYGYTF. CDR3 DNA: TGTGCCAGTAGGGTCGACAGATCGTACTATGGCTACACCTTC.

The genes are TRBV11-1 and TRBJ2-3; 7 bases are shared with TRBD1. The V gene's germline CDR1 is SGHAT and CDR2 FQDESV (reference sequence). The V segment lost 5 bases and the J segment 0 bases; nucleotides outside the gene matches: 5. This CDR3 is 15 amino acids long. CDR3 nucleotide sequence: TGTGCCAGCAGCAACAGGGGCGCTAGCACAGATACGCAGTATTTT. It yields the protein CASSNRGASTDTQYF.

This clonotype was seen only once. At one of its ends the junction is not consistent with the germline gene, which may arise from a read error. V usage is TRBV7-9 and J usage is TRBJ2-3, with a weak D call TRBD2 (5 bases). CDR1 and CDR2 from the germline V gene are SEHNR and FQNEAQ (reference sequence). The CDR3 is 16 residues long. The CDR3 is CVSSELGRMSADTQYF. Written as DNA, the CDR3 is TGTGTCAGCAGCGAACTAGGCAGGATGTCAGCAGATACGCAGTATTTT. The full variable domain, its missing parts supplied by reference TRBV7-9 and TRBJ2-3, is DTGVSQNPRHKITKRGQNVTFRCDPISEHNRLYWYRQTLGQGPEFLTYFQNEAQLEKSRLLSDRFSAERPKGSFSTLEIQRTEQGDSAMYLCVSSELGRMSADTQYFGPGTRLTVL.

This clonotype occurred a few times. J is TRBJ1-1 and V is TRBV7-3; D might be TRBD1 (6 bases). CDR3 length: 15 amino acids. From germline, CDR1 is SGHTA and CDR2 FQGTGA. V was clipped by 1 base and J by 7 bases, with 16 bases between them. The CDR3 DNA sequence: TGTGCCAGCAGCTTAAGCCCGGGGGGCGAGGGTGAAGCTTTCTTT. As protein: CASSLSPGGEGEAFF.

This clonotype has a handful of counts. The chain links TRBV7-2 to TRBJ1-1; the D is unclear. Germline V lookup: CDR1 SGHTA, CDR2 FQGNSA. The V gene lost 4 bases and the J gene lost 5 bases, with 11 bases spanning the gap. The CDR3 has 13 residues. CDR3 amino acids: CASSSGPRTEAFF. The CDR3 nucleotides read TGTGCCAGCAGCTCTGGACCCAGGACTGAAGCTTTCTTT.